The entry below describes one T cell receptor beta chain. The sample comes from a study of PD-L1 blockade in urothelial cancer. TCRdb's table, derived via immunoSEQ multiplex PCR, lists solely in-frame clones and lacks some. This sample has around 86,000 clones, with roughly 80% found just once. The V end lost 2 bases, the J end lost 0 bases, and 8 bases lay between the germline ends. This CDR3 spans 14 amino acids. CDR1 and CDR2 from the germline V gene are MNHEY and SMNVEV (reference sequence). Time point reported: pretreatment peripheral blood. The chain combines TRBV27 with TRBJ2-7; D perhaps matches TRBD2 (5 bases). This TCR came from a man aged 35-49 years with urothelial cancer. Specimen: PBMCs, collected around atezolizumab (anti-PD-L1) treatment. CDR3 amino acids: CASSLTRDSYEQYF. The DNA of the CDR3 is TGTGCCAGCAGTTTAACACGGGACTCCTACGAGCAGTACTTC.